This entry is about one T cell receptor (beta chain). What it binds is not known. This sample is drawn from a study of blood T cells in healthy people across ages. Study information: Per every two T cells, about one barcoded beta molecule was captured by template switching.

A second PCR of about 7 to 12 cycles used a sample-barcoded 5' primer and a J-beta primer mix. TCRdb fed the 5' RACE reads into MiXCR, producing one record per CDR3 protein. Here the sample spans around 800,000 distinct CDR3 sequences, 46% being singletons. Study observations and caveats: Strong correlation linked observed beta diversity and percent naive T cells.

Sequencing was done on a sample of blood. The clonotype was recovered from a man at least 80 years old in good health.

Here the CDR3 reads CASRPDSPNYGYTF. The CDR3 DNA reads as TGTGCCAGCAGGCCGGACAGCCCTAACTATGGCTACACCTTC. V usage is TRBV2 and J usage is TRBJ1-2, with D perhaps matching TRBD1 (6 bases). CDR3 length equals 14 residues. CDR1 and CDR2 (germline): SNHLY, FYNNEI. Trimming removed 6 bases at V and 0 bases at J, with 11 bases between.